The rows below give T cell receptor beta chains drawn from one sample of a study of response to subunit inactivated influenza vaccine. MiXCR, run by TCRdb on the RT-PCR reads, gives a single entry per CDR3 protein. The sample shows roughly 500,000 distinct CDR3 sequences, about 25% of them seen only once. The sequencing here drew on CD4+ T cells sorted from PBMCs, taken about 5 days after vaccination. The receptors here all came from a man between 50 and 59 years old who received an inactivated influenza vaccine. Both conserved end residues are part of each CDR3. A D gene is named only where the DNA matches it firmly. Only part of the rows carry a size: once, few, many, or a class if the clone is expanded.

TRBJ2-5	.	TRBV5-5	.	CASSQEGMGETQYF	TGTGCCAGCAGCCAAGAAGGGATGGGCGAGACCCAGTACTTC
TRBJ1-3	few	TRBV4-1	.	CASSRYRDNSGNTIYF	TGCGCCAGCAGCCGATACCGGGACAACTCTGGAAACACCATATATTTT
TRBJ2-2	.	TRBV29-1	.	CSVEWGGGELFF	TGCAGCGTTGAATGGGGCGGGGGGGAGCTGTTTTTT
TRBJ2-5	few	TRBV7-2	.	CASSLPLSGGQETQYF	TGTGCCAGCAGCTTACCCCTTTCAGGCGGCCAAGAGACCCAGTACTTC
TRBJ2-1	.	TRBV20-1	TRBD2	CSAGTSGGAEFF	TGCAGTGCTGGGACTAGCGGGGGGGCGGAGTTCTTC
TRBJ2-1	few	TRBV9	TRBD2	CASSEVAGGSNEQFF	TGTGCCAGCAGCGAAGTAGCGGGAGGGTCCAATGAGCAGTTCTTC
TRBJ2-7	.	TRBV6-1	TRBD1	CASTLSTGRHEQYF	TGTGCCAGCACCCTATCGACAGGGCGGCACGAGCAGTACTTC
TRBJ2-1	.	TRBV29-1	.	CSVDNPSDNEQFF	TGCAGCGTTGATAACCCTAGCGACAATGAGCAGTTCTTC
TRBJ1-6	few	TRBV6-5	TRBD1	CASSYGTGKGTYNSPLHF	TGTGCCAGCAGTTACGGGACAGGGAAAGGGACCTATAATTCACCCCTCCACTTT
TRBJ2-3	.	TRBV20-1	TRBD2	CSATSRDYKLGQYF	TGCAGTGCAACGTCCCGGGACTATAAGCTGGGGCAGTATTTT
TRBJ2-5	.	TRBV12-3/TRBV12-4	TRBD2	CASGLAGVKETQYF	TGTGCCAGCGGACTAGCGGGAGTCAAAGAGACCCAGTACTTC
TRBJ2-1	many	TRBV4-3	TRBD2	CASSQELAYNEQFF	TGCGCCAGCAGCCAAGAACTAGCGTACAATGAGCAGTTCTTC
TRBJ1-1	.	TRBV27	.	CASSTTGAGRAFF	TGTGCCAGCAGCACCACAGGAGCCGGTCGGGCTTTCTTT
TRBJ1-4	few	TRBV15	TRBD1	CATSSDGQAQGNEKLFF	TGTGCCACCAGCAGTGACGGACAGGCGCAGGGGAATGAAAAACTGTTTTTT
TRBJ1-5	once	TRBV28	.	CASSMGLGSNQPQHF	TGTGCCAGCAGTATGGGGCTCGGGAGCAATCAGCCCCAGCATTTT
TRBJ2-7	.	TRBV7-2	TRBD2	CASSLAGTSGRNPYEQYF	TGTGCCAGCAGCTTAGCAGGGACTAGCGGGAGGAACCCCTACGAGCAGTACTTC
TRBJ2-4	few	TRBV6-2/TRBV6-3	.	CASSYRDGAKNIQYF	TGTGCCAGCAGTTACCGGGACGGAGCCAAAAACATTCAGTACTTC
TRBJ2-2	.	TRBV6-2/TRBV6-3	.	CASSYAVAGELFF	TGTGCCAGCAGTTACGCAGTCGCCGGGGAGCTGTTTTTT
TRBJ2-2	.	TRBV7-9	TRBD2	CASSTGLATGELFF	TGTGCCAGCAGCACAGGACTAGCCACCGGGGAGCTGTTTTTT
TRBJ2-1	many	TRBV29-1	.	CSVIPLTGIEQFF	TGCAGCGTCATACCTCTCACCGGAATCGAGCAGTTCTTC
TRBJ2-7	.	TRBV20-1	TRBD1	CSAREPRGLYEQYF	TGCAGTGCTAGAGAACCGAGGGGGCTCTACGAGCAGTACTTC
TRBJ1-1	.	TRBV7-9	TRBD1	CASSLVRGLKGITEAFF	TGTGCCAGCAGCTTAGTCAGGGGGCTGAAGGGCATCACTGAAGCTTTCTTT
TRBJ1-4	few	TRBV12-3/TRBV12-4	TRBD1	CASSLGAGGGNEKLFF	TGTGCCAGCAGTTTAGGGGCAGGGGGCGGTAATGAAAAACTGTTTTTT
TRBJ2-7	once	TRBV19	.	CASRDVLNEQYF	TGTGCCAGTCGGGACGTGCTAAACGAGCAGTACTTC
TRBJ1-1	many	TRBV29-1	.	CSVERRMNTEAFF	TGCAGCGTTGAACGCAGGATGAACACTGAAGCTTTCTTT
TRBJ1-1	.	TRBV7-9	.	CASSPGGRNTEAFF	TGTGCCAGCAGCCCCGGGGGGCGGAACACTGAAGCTTTCTTT
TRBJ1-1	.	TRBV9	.	CASSVGRVNTEAFF	TGTGCCAGCAGCGTAGGTAGGGTTAACACTGAAGCTTTCTTT
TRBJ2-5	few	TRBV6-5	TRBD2	CASVRLAGGQETQYF	TGTGCCAGCGTTAGACTAGCGGGGGGCCAAGAGACCCAGTACTTC
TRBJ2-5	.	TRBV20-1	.	CSATRGVGYQETQYF	TGCAGTGCTACCAGGGGCGTGGGGTACCAAGAGACCCAGTACTTC
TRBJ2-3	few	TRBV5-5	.	CASSLEGWGDTQYF	TGTGCCAGCAGCTTGGAGGGTTGGGGAGATACGCAGTATTTT
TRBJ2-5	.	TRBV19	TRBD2	CASSIFTSGAETQYF	TGTGCCAGTAGTATTTTTACTAGCGGGGCAGAGACCCAGTACTTC
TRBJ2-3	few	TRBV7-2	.	CASSPRPTDTQYF	TGTGCCAGCAGCCCCCGCCCCACAGATACGCAGTATTTT
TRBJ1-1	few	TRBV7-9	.	CASSPWLGNTEAFF	TGTGCCAGCAGCCCGTGGTTGGGGAACACTGAAGCTTTCTTT
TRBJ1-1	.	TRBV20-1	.	CIGTATLNTEAFF	TGCATTGGGACGGCTACCCTGAACACTGAAGCTTTCTTT
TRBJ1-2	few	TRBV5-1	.	CASAKEGLIYGYTF	TGCGCCAGCGCTAAAGAGGGACTGATCTATGGCTACACCTTC
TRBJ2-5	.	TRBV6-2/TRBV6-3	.	CASSTIESETQYF	TGTGCCAGCAGTACCATAGAGAGCGAGACCCAGTACTTC
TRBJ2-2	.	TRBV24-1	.	CATSDDMRGELFF	TGTGCCACCAGTGATGACATGCGCGGGGAGCTGTTTTTT
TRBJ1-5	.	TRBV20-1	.	CSARSQGPHQPQHF	TGCAGTGCTAGGTCGCAGGGGCCCCATCAGCCCCAGCATTTT
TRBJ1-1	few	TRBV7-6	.	CASSFQEGTEAFF	TGTGCCAGCAGCTTTCAGGAGGGGACTGAAGCTTTCTTT
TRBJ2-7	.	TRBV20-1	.	CSASGRYYEQYF	TGCAGTGCTAGCGGACGGTACTACGAGCAGTACTTC
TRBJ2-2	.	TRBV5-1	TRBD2	CASSSSGRVNTGELFF	TGCGCCAGCTCATCCTCCGGGAGGGTGAACACCGGGGAGCTGTTTTTT
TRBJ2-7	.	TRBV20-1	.	CSARDYSNSYEQYF	TGCAGTGCTAGAGATTACTCGAACTCCTACGAGCAGTACTTC
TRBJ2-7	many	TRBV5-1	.	CASSPSTGAYEQYF	TGCGCCAGCAGCCCTTCGACAGGAGCCTACGAGCAGTACTTC
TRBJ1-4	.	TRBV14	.	CASSQEAAGRRSLFF	TGTGCCAGCAGCCAAGAGGCGGCCGGCCGGCGGAGTCTGTTTTTT
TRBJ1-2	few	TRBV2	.	CASSDTPGYGYTF	TGTGCCAGCAGTGATACCCCGGGCTATGGCTACACCTTC